This T cell receptor beta chain emerged from a study of T-cell reconstitution after alpha-beta-depleted transplantation in children. Study results and limitations: T-cell counts and diversity were attributed mostly to newly produced T cells one year after transplant. Where some patients showed high TCRbeta diversity at day 60, it came from recipient T cells and thymic progenitors that had survived. Where alpha-beta T cells came from about two months after transplant was reportedly several hundred expanded graft clones.

Using unique molecular identifiers, the investigators prepared the TCRbeta library. TCRdb re-analysed the PCR reads in MiXCR, keeping a single row per CDR3 protein. The table includes about 420,000 distinct CDR3 sequences, around 15% detected once. This clonotype was seen more than once but under ten times. What it recognizes is unknown. Sequences were derived from PBMCs, mostly from graft donor cells, sampled 360 days after TCRalphabeta/CD19-depleted stem cell transplant. The sequence derives from a boy under two years old who had a stem cell transplant for Wiskott-Aldrich syndrome, so the T cells may come from the graft donor.

CDR3 DNA sequence: TGTGCCAGCAGTTACTCTTGGGGGTTGAGCACTGAAGCTTTCTTT. Translation: CASSYSWGLSTEAFF. The genes are TRBV6-2 or TRBV6-3 and TRBJ1-1, with a possible D match to TRBD1 (5 bases). V lost 0 bases and J 4 bases, leaving 12 bases between the germline ends. In germline, CDR1 is MNHEY, CDR2 SVGEGT. The CDR3 contains 15 residues.